This T cell receptor beta chain originates from a study of blood T cell repertoires in COVID-19. As for the study in general: Samples of COVID-19 (acute and convalescent) were obtained from the United States, Italy and Spain. T cells, B-cell-depleted T cells, or PBMCs supplied cDNA or gDNA.

The V and J ends lost 2 bases and 13 bases, in that order; junction bases with no gene match: 11. Germline V gene lookup returns CDR1 LGHNA and CDR2 YSLEER. This CDR3 is built from 15 residues. Original analysis: Amplification with reference gene primers provided the estimates of nucleated cell counts. Clones were sequenced by immunoSEQ multiplex PCR, and TCRdb holds only the in-frame ones, with some missing. D and trimming come from the DNA, and the V and J calls and clone size come from that table. The table shows almost 50,000 clones, with 70% to 80% occurring only once. The origin of this receptor is a man in his 70s with acute or convalescent COVID-19. Material: peripheral blood. The chain combines TRBV4-3 with TRBJ1-6; 7 nucleotides align to TRBD1. The CDR3 region has the DNA TGCGCCAGCAGCCAACTCCCCGGGACAGAGAACCCCCTCCACTTT. Translated: CASSQLPGTENPLHF.